Below, one T cell receptor (beta chain) is given with its context. Germline CDR1 is KGHSH and CDR2 is LQKENI. Trimming took off 4 bases at V and 4 bases at J, with 11 bases between the two ends. This CDR3 spans 13 amino acids. The sample comes from a study of blood T cell repertoires in COVID-19. The protocol was immunoSEQ multiplex PCR, while the TCRdb copy is restricted to in-frame clones and leaves out a portion. The repertoire has about 190,000 clones, 70% to 90% of them found once; the top ten carry roughly 24%. The chain employs TRBV18 and TRBJ2-7; D remains unclear. What was sequenced was PBMCs or T cells enriched from blood (not recorded which). This receptor was obtained from a woman between 35 and 50 years old in a cohort exposed to, infected with or recovered from COVID-19 (not recorded which). The CDR3 DNA reads as TGTGCCAGCTCACACCCTATGATATACGAGCAGTACTTC. It translates to CASSHPMIYEQYF.